This paragraph reports one TCR beta chain. Antigen: not known. Following extraction, RNA underwent reverse transcription to cDNA, which served as the sequencing template. Clones were sequenced by immunoSEQ multiplex PCR, and TCRdb holds only the in-frame ones, with some missing. Of approximately 280,000 clones in the sample, 55% to 70% were seen once. This sample stems from a study of CD8+ T cells in alopecia areata. Notes on the study in general: Lesional scalp displayed greater clonality than normal scalp, most notably in alopecia totalis/universalis.

Stated treatment: oral pan-JAK inhibitor, 5-10 mg twice daily. This receptor was taken from a human donor with alopecia areata. The material was CD4+ T cells sorted from blood, obtained at week 24, from a patient treated with tofacitinib.

The CDR3 region is CAYPPRGLANTGELFF. CDR3 in DNA: TGTGCCTACCCTCCCAGGGGGCTGGCGAACACCGGGGAGCTGTTTTTT. The chain couples TRBV30 to TRBJ2-2; TRBD1 matches 8 bases. Germline CDR1 and CDR2: GTSNPN and SVGIG (reference sequence). CDR3 length: 16 residues. Unmatched junction bases numbered 10, after V lost 7 bases and J lost 0 bases. The full variable domain, completed using reference TRBV30 and TRBJ2-2, is SQTIHQWPATLVQPVGSPLSLECTVEGTSNPNLYWYRQAAGRGLQLLFYSVGIGQISSEVPQNLSASRPQDRQFILSSKKLLLSDSGFYLCAYPPRGLANTGELFFGEGSRLTVL.